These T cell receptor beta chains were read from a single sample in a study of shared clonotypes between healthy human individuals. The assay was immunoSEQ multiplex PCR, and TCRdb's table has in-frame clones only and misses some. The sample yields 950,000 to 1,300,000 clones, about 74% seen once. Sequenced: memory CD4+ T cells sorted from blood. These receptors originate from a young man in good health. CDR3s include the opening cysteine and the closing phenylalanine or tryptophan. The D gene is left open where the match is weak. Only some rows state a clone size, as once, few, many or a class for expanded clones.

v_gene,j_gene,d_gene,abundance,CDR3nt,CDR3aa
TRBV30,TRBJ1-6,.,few,TGTGCCTGGAGTGTAGAACTCGGGGCCCTCCACTTT,CAWSVELGALHF
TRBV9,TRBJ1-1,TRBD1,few,TGTGCCAGCAGCGCACCGGGACAGGGGGATTTTGAAGCTTTCTTT,CASSAPGQGDFEAFF
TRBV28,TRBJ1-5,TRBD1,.,TGTGCCAGCAGTCCCCAAGCCGGGACAGTGCGTTCCCCGTTAAATCAGCCCCAGCATTTT,CASSPQAGTVRSPLNQPQHF
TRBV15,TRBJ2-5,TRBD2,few,TGTGCCACCAGCAGATCGGGGGGTGTCCGTGGCGGCGAGACCCAGTACTTC,CATSRSGGVRGGETQYF
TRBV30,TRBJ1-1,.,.,TGTGCCTGGAGCGCGAGGAACACTGAAGCTTTCTTT,CAWSARNTEAFF
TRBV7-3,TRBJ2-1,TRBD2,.,TGTGCCAGCAGCCAGACTAGCGGGGGGAACAATGAGCAGTTCTTC,CASSQTSGGNNEQFF
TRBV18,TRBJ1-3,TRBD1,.,TGTGCCAGCTCACCAAAACAGGGGCTCGTAAGTGGAAACACCATATATTTT,CASSPKQGLVSGNTIYF
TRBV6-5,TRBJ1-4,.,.,TGTGCCAGCAGCCCCGACGCAGGAGTAATGAAAAAACTGTTTTTT,CASSPDAGVMKKLFF
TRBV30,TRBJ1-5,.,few,TGTGCCTGGAGTGTACCCCCGGAGGCAAATCAGCCCCAGCATTTT,CAWSVPPEANQPQHF
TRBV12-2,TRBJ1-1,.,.,TGTGCAAGTCGCTTAGCGTACTTGGCGGGGACTGAAGCTTTCTTT,CASRLAYLAGTEAFF
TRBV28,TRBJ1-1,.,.,TGTGCCAGCTTAAAGGGGGGGACTGAAGCTTTCTTT,CASLKGGTEAFF
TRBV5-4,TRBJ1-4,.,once,TGTGCCAGCAGCTTAGGTCAGGGGATAGGCGAAAAACTGTTTTTT,CASSLGQGIGEKLFF
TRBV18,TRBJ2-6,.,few,TGTGCCAGCTCACCCGACGGCCCCTACGGGGCCAACGTCCTGACTTTC,CASSPDGPYGANVLTF
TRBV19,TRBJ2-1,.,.,TGTGCCAGTAGTATTCTAGGAGTGAAGGGTTACAATGAGCAGTTCTTC,CASSILGVKGYNEQFF
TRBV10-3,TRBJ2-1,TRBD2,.,TGTGCCATCAGTGATAGCGGGGGGCCCAATGAGCAGTTCTTC,CAISDSGGPNEQFF
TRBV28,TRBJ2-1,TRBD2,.,TGTGCCAGCAGCCCCCTAGCGGCGGTTAAGAATGAGCAGTTCTTC,CASSPLAAVKNEQFF
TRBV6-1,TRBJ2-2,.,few,TGTGCCAGCAGGGGTCAGGGGGGAACCACCGGGGAGCTGTTTTTT,CASRGQGGTTGELFF
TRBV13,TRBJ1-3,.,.,TGTGCCAGCAGCCCACAACCGACACTAAACTCTGGAAACACCATATATTTT,CASSPQPTLNSGNTIYF
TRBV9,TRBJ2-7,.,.,TGTGCCAGCAGCGTGGACAGTCTAATGGGGGAGCAGTACTTC,CASSVDSLMGEQYF
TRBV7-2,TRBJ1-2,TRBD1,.,TGTGCCAGCAGCCCCCGGACAGGGGCGCACTATGGCTACACCTTC,CASSPRTGAHYGYTF
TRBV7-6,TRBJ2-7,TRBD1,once,TGTGCCAGCAGCTTAGCGGTGGGACAGGGGGCTGAAGAGCAGTACTTC,CASSLAVGQGAEEQYF
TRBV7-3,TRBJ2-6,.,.,TGTGCCAGCACCGTTACCCCCCTCTCTGGGGCCAACGTCCTGACTTTC,CASTVTPLSGANVLTF
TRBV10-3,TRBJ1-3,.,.,TGTGCCATCAGTGGGTCTGTCTCTGGAAACACCATATATTTT,CAISGSVSGNTIYF
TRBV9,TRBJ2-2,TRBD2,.,TGTGCCAGCAGCGTAGGCGGGGGGAACACCGGGGAGCTGTTTTTT,CASSVGGGNTGELFF
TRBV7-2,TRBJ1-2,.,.,TGTGCCAGCAGCTTGGAACCCCTGACAGGCCCCCGGTTTGGCTACACCTTC,CASSLEPLTGPRFGYTF
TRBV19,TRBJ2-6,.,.,TGTGCCAGTAGTATAACGGGGTTGAGTGGGGCCAACGTCCTGACTTTC,CASSITGLSGANVLTF
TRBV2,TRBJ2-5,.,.,TGTGCCAGCAGTCTACAGCTTCAAGAGACCCAGTACTTC,CASSLQLQETQYF
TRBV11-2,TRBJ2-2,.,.,TGTGCCAGCAGCCACCCGGGACACCCCGGGGAGCTGTTTTTT,CASSHPGHPGELFF
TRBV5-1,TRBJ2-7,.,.,TGCGCCAGCAGCGTGGGGGTCGAGCAGTACTTC,CASSVGVEQYF
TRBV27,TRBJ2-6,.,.,TGTGCCAGCGGGACACCCGGAACCTCTGGGGCCAACGTCCTGACTTTC,CASGTPGTSGANVLTF
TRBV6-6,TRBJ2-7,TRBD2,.,TGTGCCAGCAGTTCGGGCGGGGGGAGGTCAACCTACGAGCAGTACTTC,CASSSGGGRSTYEQYF
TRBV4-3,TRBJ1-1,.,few,TGCGCCAGCAGCCAGCGGGCAGAGACCAGGGGTGAAGCTTTCTTT,CASSQRAETRGEAFF
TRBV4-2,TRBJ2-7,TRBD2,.,TGTGCCAGCAGCCAAGAGGGGACTATCCCCACCTACGAGCAGTACTTC,CASSQEGTIPTYEQYF
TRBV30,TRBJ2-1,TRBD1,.,TGTGCCTGGACACAGGGGGCACTTGAGCAGTTCTTC,CAWTQGALEQFF
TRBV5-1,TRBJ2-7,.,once,TGCGCCAGCAGCTTGGACGGGCGAGACCTCTACGAGCAGTACTTC,CASSLDGRDLYEQYF
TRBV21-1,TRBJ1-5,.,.,TGTGCCAGCGAAACCTGCATAGCTCAGCCCCAGCATTTT,CASETCIAQPQHF
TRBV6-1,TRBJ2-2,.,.,TGTGCCAGCAGTGACTACCCCCCGCTGGGACAACTAAACACCGGGGAGCTGTTTTTT,CASSDYPPLGQLNTGELFF
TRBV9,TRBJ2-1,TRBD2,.,TGTGCCAGCAGCGTCAGCACTACCGGGACTAGCGGCAATGAGCAGTTCTTC,CASSVSTTGTSGNEQFF
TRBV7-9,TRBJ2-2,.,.,TGTGCCAGCAGCCCTAATTCGAACACCGGGGAGCTGTTTTTT,CASSPNSNTGELFF
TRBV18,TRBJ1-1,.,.,TGTGCCAGCTCCCGGGACACTGAAGCTTTCTTT,CASSRDTEAFF
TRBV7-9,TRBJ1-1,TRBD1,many,TGTGCCAGCAGGGCCGACTGGACAGGGCCTGAAGCTTTCTTT,CASRADWTGPEAFF
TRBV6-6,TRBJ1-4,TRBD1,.,TGTGCCAGCAGCCTACCAGGGGGCGGGAAGGAAAAACTGTTTTTT,CASSLPGGGKEKLFF
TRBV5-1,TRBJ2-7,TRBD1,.,TGCGCCAGCAGCAAAAATCAGGGACAGGGAATGTGGGAGCAGTACTTC,CASSKNQGQGMWEQYF
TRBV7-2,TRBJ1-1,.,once,TGTGCCAGCAGCTTAAACCCCGGTTTGTGGAACACTGAAGCTTTCTTT,CASSLNPGLWNTEAFF
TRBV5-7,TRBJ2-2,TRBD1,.,TGTGCCAGCAGCCCAGGACAGGCGACCGGGGAGCTGTTTTTT,CASSPGQATGELFF
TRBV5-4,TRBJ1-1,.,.,TGTGCCAGCAGCTTGGGGACAAAGAACACTGAAGCTTTCTTT,CASSLGTKNTEAFF
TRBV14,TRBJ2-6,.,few,TGTGCCAGCAGCCAAGATGGGAGGCCCGGGGCCAACGTCCTGACTTTC,CASSQDGRPGANVLTF
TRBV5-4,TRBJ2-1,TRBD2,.,TGTGCCAGCAGTGGGGGACTAGCGGGGTCCCAGTACAATGAGCAGTTCTTC,CASSGGLAGSQYNEQFF
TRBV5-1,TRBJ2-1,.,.,TGCGCCAGCGGATACTTTAGCTCCTACAATGAGCAGTTCTTC,CASGYFSSYNEQFF
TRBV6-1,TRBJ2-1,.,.,TGTGCCAGCATGCGGAATGAGCAGTTCTTC,CASMRNEQFF
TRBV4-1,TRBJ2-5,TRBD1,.,TGCGCCAGCAGCCAAGGGAGGTTTTTGGGACAGGGAGAGACCCAGTACTTC,CASSQGRFLGQGETQYF